One and the same sample provided the 5 T cell receptor beta chains below, sequenced in a study of blood T cells in healthy people across ages. Sample-barcoded 5' priming and a J-beta primer mix drove a second PCR of roughly 7 to 11 cycles. TCRdb used MiXCR to reprocess the 5' RACE reads, holding one entry per CDR3 protein. The table shows some 900,000 distinct CDR3 sequences, with 40% to 60% occurring only once. Sample: blood. The source is a man younger than 45 in good health.

The gene calls are TRBV4-2 and TRBJ2-5, with 8 bases that match TRBD2. Germline V gives CDR1 LGHNA, CDR2 YNFKEQ. This CDR3 contains 17 residues. The V and J ends lost 3 bases and 1 base, in that order; junction bases with no gene match: 10. The CDR3 loop reads CASSQDFPGGPQETQYF. CDR3 sequence (DNA): TGTGCCAGCAGCCAGGATTTCCCGGGGGGGCCCCAAGAGACCCAGTACTTC.

The chain has TRBV15 and TRBJ2-3; 7 bases agree with TRBD2. The V gene end was trimmed by 0 bases and the J gene end by 2 bases; junction bases not matched to a gene: 5. The CDR3 consists of 16 residues. Germline V lookup: CDR1 LNHNV, CDR2 YYDKDF (reference sequence). In DNA, the CDR3 is TGTGCCACCAGCAGAGATTACGGGGGGAACACAGATACGCAGTATTTT. It yields the protein CATSRDYGGNTDTQYF.

This clonotype was seen a handful of times. V gene TRBV9 combines with J gene TRBJ2-7; D uncertain. The CDR3 runs 14 residues. Trimming took 0 bases from V and 0 from J, leaving 7 bases between them. The germline CDR1 and CDR2 sequences are SGDLS and YYNGEE. The CDR3 loop reads CASSVEWDSYEQYF. CDR3 DNA sequence: TGTGCCAGCAGCGTAGAATGGGACTCCTACGAGCAGTACTTC.

The chain links TRBV7-2 to TRBJ2-7, with a tentative D call TRBD2 (5 bases). The length of the CDR3 is 15 residues. V was clipped by 2 bases and J by 0 bases, with 11 bases between them. Germline CDR1 and CDR2: SGHTA and FQGNSA. In DNA, the CDR3 is TGTGCCAGCAGCTTACCGGGATATAGCTCCTACGAGCAGTACTTC. It yields the protein CASSLPGYSSYEQYF.

J is TRBJ2-1 and V is TRBV5-1; D remains ambiguous. The germline V gene has CDR1 SGHRS and CDR2 YFSETQ. Deletions cut 6 bases from V and 3 bases from J, with 7 bases between. The CDR3 runs 12 residues. The CDR3 DNA is TGCGCCAGCAACTCTAACTACAATGAGCAGTTCTTC. It yields the protein CASNSNYNEQFF.